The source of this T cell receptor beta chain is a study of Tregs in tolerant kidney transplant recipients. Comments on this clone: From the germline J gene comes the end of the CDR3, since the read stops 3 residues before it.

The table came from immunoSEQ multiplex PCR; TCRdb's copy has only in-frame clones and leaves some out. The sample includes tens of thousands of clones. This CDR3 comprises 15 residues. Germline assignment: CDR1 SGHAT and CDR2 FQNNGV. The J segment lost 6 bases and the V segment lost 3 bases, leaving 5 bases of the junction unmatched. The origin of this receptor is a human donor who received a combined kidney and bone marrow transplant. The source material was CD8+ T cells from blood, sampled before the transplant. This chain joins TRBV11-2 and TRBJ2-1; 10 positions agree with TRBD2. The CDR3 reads CASSFEREGTNEQFF. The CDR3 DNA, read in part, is TGTGCCAGCAGCTTTGAGCGGGAGGGAACCAATGAG.